The sequence of this TCR beta chain was determined in a study of CD4 T cells in relation to SARS-CoV-2 and coronaviruses. Overall study context: ViraFEST: approximately 10-day antigen culture of PBMCs, then TCR beta CDR3 sequencing.

Sequencing used immunoSEQ multiplex PCR; TCRdb keeps in-frame clones, though not all of them. The sample yields roughly 20,000 clones, about 79% seen once. Study-wide results and caveats: No donor gave both pre-pandemic and post-infection samples. Monoreactive clones expanded significantly more to SARS-CoV-2 than crossreactive clones did.

Unexposed donor CD4+ T cells date from about 2011-2019, before the COVID-19 pandemic. CD4+ T cells were isolated from the cells after 10 days of culture. With respect to this clone: Its antigen is still unknown.

The receptor comes from a human donor in good health. Sequencing was performed on CD4+ T cells from PBMCs, cultured in vitro.

Here the CDR3 reads CASSMVSWEETQYF. CDR3 bases: TGTGCCAGTAGTATGGTTAGCTGGGAAGAGACCCAGTACTTC. The V and J genes are TRBV19 and TRBJ2-5; no reliable D call. CDR1 LNHDA and CDR2 SQIVND come from the germline V gene (reference sequence). Deletions cut 3 bases from V and 3 bases from J, with 11 bases between. The CDR3 runs 14 residues.